Described below is a single TCR beta chain sequence and its context. What it recognizes is unknown. Trimming took 3 bases from V and 5 from J, leaving 10 bases between them. The CDR3 contains 13 residues. The V gene's germline CDR1 is SGHVS and CDR2 FNYEAQ. Sequencing was performed with immunoSEQ multiplex PCR; in TCRdb, only in-frame clones are kept and a portion is missing. The sample yields fewer than 150,000 clones, 84% seen once. The source of the sample is a study of cytotoxic CD8 clonotypes in ibrutinib-treated CLL. Study at large: The subjects consisted of 11 to 12 relapsed/refractory and some 15 treatment-naive individuals, with approximately 18 IGHV unmutated.

Study-level results: Public clonotypes, found uncommonly, either contracted or stayed stable on treatment.

This TCR came from a human donor with chronic lymphocytic leukemia. This chain uses TRBV7-6 with TRBJ2-5; the D gene is possibly TRBD2 (5 bases). The specimen comprised PBMCs, sampled after 24 months of ibrutinib treatment. The DNA of the CDR3 is TGTGCCAGCAGCTTTTCCGGGGTGGAGACCCAGTACTTC. It translates to CASSFSGVETQYF.